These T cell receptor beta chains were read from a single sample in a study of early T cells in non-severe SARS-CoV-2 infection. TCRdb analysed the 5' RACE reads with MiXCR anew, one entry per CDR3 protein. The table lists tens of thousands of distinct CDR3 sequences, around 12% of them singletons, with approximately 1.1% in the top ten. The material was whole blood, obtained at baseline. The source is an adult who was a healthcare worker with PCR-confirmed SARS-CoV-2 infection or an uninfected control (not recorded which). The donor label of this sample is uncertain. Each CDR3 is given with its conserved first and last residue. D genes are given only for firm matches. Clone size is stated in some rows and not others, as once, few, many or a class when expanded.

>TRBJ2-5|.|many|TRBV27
CASSPLNWAPQETQYF
TGTGCCAGCAGTCCTCTGAACTGGGCCCCCCAAGAGACCCAGTACTTC
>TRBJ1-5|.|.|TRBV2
CASSEGGTAQPQHF
TGTGCCAGCAGTGAAGGAGGTACCGCTCAGCCCCAGCATTTT
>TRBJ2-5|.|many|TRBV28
CASSLCPVNLETQYF
TGTGCCAGCAGTTTATGCCCAGTTAATCTGGAGACCCAGTACTTC
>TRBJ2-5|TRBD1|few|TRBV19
CASSRTGAETQYF
TGTGCCAGTAGCAGGACAGGCGCGGAGACCCAGTACTTC
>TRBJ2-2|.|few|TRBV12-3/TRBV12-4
CASSAPGPENTGELFF
TGTGCCAGCAGCGCCCCCGGGCCCGAGAACACCGGGGAGCTGTTTTTT
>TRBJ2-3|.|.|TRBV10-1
CASSEQGGTDTQYF
TGCGCCAGCAGTGAACAGGGTGGCACAGATACGCAGTATTTT
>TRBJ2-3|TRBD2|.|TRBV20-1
CSASPRAGGGLVYTQYF
TGCAGTGCTAGTCCAAGGGCCGGCGGGGGATTAGTATATACGCAGTATTTT
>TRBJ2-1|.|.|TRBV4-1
CASNALVGDNEQFF
TGCGCCAGCAACGCCCTCGTAGGCGACAATGAGCAGTTCTTC
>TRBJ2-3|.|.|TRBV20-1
CSANPRTKPDTQYF
TGCAGTGCCAACCCTAGGACGAAGCCAGATACGCAGTATTTT
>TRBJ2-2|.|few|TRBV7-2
CASSPVGGPSPRELFF
TGTGCCAGCAGCCCCGTCGGGGGGCCCTCCCCCCGGGAGCTGTTTTTT
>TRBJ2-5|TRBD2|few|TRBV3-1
CASKRGLSETQYF
TGTGCCAGCAAGCGGGGGCTGTCAGAGACCCAGTACTTC
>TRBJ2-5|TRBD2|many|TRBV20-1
CSAGTSPQETQYF
TGCAGTGCTGGGACTAGCCCCCAAGAGACCCAGTACTTC
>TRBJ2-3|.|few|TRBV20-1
CSASGGVLYTDTQYF
TGCAGTGCTAGCGGGGGCGTCTTGTACACAGATACGCAGTATTTT
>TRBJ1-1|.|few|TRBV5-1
CASSLALSKNTEAFF
TGCGCCAGCAGCTTGGCCCTCTCAAAGAACACTGAAGCTTTCTTT
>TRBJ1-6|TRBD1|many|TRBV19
CASSARDRGSNSPLHF
TGTGCCAGTAGTGCCCGGGACAGGGGGTCGAATTCACCCCTCCACTTT
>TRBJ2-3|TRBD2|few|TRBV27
CASSPYLAGADTQYF
TGTGCCAGCAGTCCCTACTTAGCGGGGGCAGATACGCAGTATTTT
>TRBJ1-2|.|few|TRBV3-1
CASSQGWAAGYGYTF
TGTGCCAGCAGCCAAGGCTGGGCTGCAGGGTATGGCTACACCTTC
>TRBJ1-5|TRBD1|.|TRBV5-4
CASSLGGGVIQPQHF
TGTGCCAGCAGCTTGGGAGGGGGCGTGATTCAGCCCCAGCATTTT
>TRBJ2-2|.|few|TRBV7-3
CASRLIPNTGELFF
TGTGCCAGCAGGCTGATTCCGAACACCGGGGAGCTGTTTTTT
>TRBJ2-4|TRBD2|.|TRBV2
CASSENERGPPKNIQYF
TGTGCCAGCAGTGAGAATGAGCGGGGACCCCCGAAAAACATTCAGTACTTC
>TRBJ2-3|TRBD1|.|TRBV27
CASSLLGTADTQYF
TGTGCCAGCAGTTTATTAGGGACAGCAGATACGCAGTATTTT
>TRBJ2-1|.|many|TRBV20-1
CSATDSSSYNEQFF
TGCAGTGCAACTGATTCCAGCTCCTACAATGAGCAGTTCTTC
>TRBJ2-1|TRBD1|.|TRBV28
CASSLTGQGTDEQFF
TGTGCCAGCAGTTTAACGGGACAGGGGACCGATGAGCAGTTCTTC
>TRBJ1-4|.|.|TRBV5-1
CASSFGRGGDEKLFF
TGCGCCAGCAGCTTCGGACGGGGAGGGGATGAAAAACTGTTTTTT
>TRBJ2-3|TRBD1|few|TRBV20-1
CSASFGRGQSDTQYF
TGCAGTGCTAGTTTCGGCAGGGGACAGTCAGATACGCAGTATTTT
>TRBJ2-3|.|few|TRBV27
CASGLSGGRTDTQYF
TGTGCCAGCGGACTCTCCGGGGGCAGGACAGATACGCAGTATTTT
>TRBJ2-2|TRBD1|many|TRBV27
CASRQGADTGELFF
TGTGCCAGCAGACAGGGGGCCGACACCGGGGAGCTGTTTTTT
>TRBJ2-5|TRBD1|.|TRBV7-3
CASSLTTTGQETQYF
TGTGCCAGCAGCTTAACGACGACAGGGCAAGAGACCCAGTACTTC
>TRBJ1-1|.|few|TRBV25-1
CASSERKGREAFF
TGTGCCAGCAGTGAAAGGAAGGGCAGAGAAGCTTTCTTT
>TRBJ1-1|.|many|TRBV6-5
CASSEAGPNTEAFF
TGTGCCAGCAGCGAAGCGGGACCGAACACTGAAGCTTTCTTT
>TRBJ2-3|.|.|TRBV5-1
CASMGTGPLGTDTQYF
TGCGCCAGTATGGGTACGGGGCCCCTCGGCACAGATACGCAGTATTTT
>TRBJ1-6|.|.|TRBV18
CASSPARTDLMSPLHF
TGTGCCAGCTCCCCTGCTAGGACAGACCTAATGTCACCCCTCCACTTT
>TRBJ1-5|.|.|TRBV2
CASSAVSKLGQPQHF
TGTGCCAGCAGTGCCGTGTCAAAATTAGGGCAGCCCCAGCATTTT
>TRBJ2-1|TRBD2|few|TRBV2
CASSVGTTSGNEQFF
TGTGCCAGCAGTGTAGGGACTACCTCTGGCAATGAGCAGTTCTTC
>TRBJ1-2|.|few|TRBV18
CASSPSLTVANYGYTF
TGTGCCAGCTCACCATCCTTGACTGTAGCTAACTATGGCTACACCTTC
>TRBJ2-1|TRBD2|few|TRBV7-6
CASSLSAGDSAAEQFF
TGTGCCAGCAGCTTGTCGGCGGGGGACTCAGCTGCTGAGCAGTTCTTC
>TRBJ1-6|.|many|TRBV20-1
CSASLGIGSPLHF
TGCAGTGCTAGCCTCGGGATAGGGTCACCCCTCCACTTT